One and the same sample provided the 19 T cell receptor beta chains below, sequenced in a study of T-cell memory formation after mild COVID-19. In TCRdb, the 5' RACE reads were re-called with MiXCR into one record per CDR3 protein. Of over 350,000 distinct CDR3 sequences in the sample, approximately 25% were seen once. Sequencing was performed on PBMCs or a T cell subset sorted from them (not recorded which). The source is an adult woman who had mild COVID-19 (a few samples of this study predate the infection). Cell type and time point are not known.

Many counts were recorded for this clonotype. The genes are TRBV7-2 and TRBJ2-7; 8 bases map to TRBD1. CDR3 length equals 16 residues. CDR1 and CDR2 (germline): SGHTA, FQGNSA. V trimming: 0 bases; J trimming: 5 bases; junction bases outside the gene matches: 9. The CDR3 DNA reads as TGTGCCAGCAGCTTAGCGAGTACAGGGGGTCGAGACGAGCAGTACTTC. Its translation is CASSLASTGGRDEQYF.

The table lists this clonotype with a few counts. The V gene is TRBV12-3 or TRBV12-4, the J gene TRBJ2-1; no reliable D call. The CDR3 sequence is 13 residues long. Trimming removed 4 bases from V and 1 base from J, with 5 bases in between. The CDR3 region is CASSYASYNEQFF. CDR3 bases: TGTGCCAGCAGTTATGCGTCCTACAATGAGCAGTTCTTC.

This clonotype turned up a few times. The chain has TRBV9 and TRBJ1-6; 9 nucleotides line up with TRBD1. The V segment lost 4 bases and the J segment 4 bases; nucleotides outside the gene matches: 21. CDR3 size: 21 residues. From germline, CDR1 is SGDLS and CDR2 YYNGEE. CDR3 bases: TGTGCCAGCAGCCTACCCCTGGGCCAACTCAAGGACAGGGGTTATAATTCACCCCTCCACTTT. Amino acids: CASSLPLGQLKDRGYNSPLHF.

This chain links TRBV6-2 or TRBV6-3 with TRBJ1-2, with D hard to call. Trimming shortened V by 6 bases and J by 8 bases, and 22 bases separated the two germline ends. CDR1 and CDR2 (germline): MNHEY, SVGEGT. The CDR3 is made up of 15 amino acids. The CDR3 region is CASSLAIALLRGYTF. The CDR3 coding sequence is TGTGCCAGCAGCTTAGCCATAGCCCTGCTACGGGGCTACACCTTC.

This clonotype was counted only a few times. V and J are TRBV18 and TRBJ1-5, with a tentative D call TRBD1 (5 bases). Germline V CDR1 and CDR2: KGHSH, LQKENI. This CDR3 is 12 amino acids long. Trimming removed 5 bases at V and 6 bases at J, with 8 bases between. The CDR3 protein is CASSGAGQPQHF. CDR3 bases: TGTGCCAGCTCAGGGGCCGGTCAGCCCCAGCATTTT.

Only a few counts were recorded for this clonotype. CDR3 region: CASSFSDQETQYF. CDR3 nucleotide sequence: TGTGCCAGCAGCTTCTCCGACCAAGAGACCCAGTACTTC. V and J are TRBV7-9 and TRBJ2-5; D is uncertain. CDR3 length: 13 amino acids. The ends were cut back, 3 bases at V and 0 bases at J, with 5 bases in the middle. Per germline, CDR1 SEHNR and CDR2 FQNEAQ (reference sequence).

This chain links TRBV29-1 with TRBJ1-2; D is unresolved. The CDR3 loop spans 10 amino acids. Germline CDR1 reads SQVTM; CDR2 reads ANQGSEA. The ends were cut back, 0 bases at V and 8 bases at J, with 4 bases in the middle. Here the CDR3 reads CSVEEEGYTF. The CDR3 coding sequence is TGCAGCGTTGAAGAAGAAGGCTACACCTTC.

This clonotype showed up just a few times. CDR3 nucleotide sequence: TGTGCCAGCAGCTCAAGAAGTGGAGGGGAAAATGAAAAACTGTTTTTT. It is translated as CASSSRSGGENEKLFF. The chain recombines TRBV7-9 with TRBJ1-4; D possibly corresponds to TRBD1 (5 bases). The V gene's germline CDR1 is SEHNR and CDR2 FQNEAQ (reference sequence). The length of the CDR3 is 16 residues. Trimming cost V 4 bases and J 5 bases, with 17 bases left between them. The complete variable domain, with remaining parts taken from reference TRBV7-9 and TRBJ1-4, reads DTGVSQNPRHKITKRGQNVTFRCDPISEHNRLYWYRQTLGQGPEFLTYFQNEAQLEKSRLLSDRFSAERPKGSFSTLEIQRTEQGDSAMYLCASSSRSGGENEKLFFGSGTQLSVL.

The chain carries TRBV7-8 and TRBJ1-1; D is possibly TRBD1 (5 bases). Germline CDR1 is SGHVS and CDR2 is FQNEAQ. The CDR3 runs to 15 residues. Deletions cut 5 bases from V and 5 bases from J, with 18 bases between. In DNA, the CDR3 is TGTGCCAGCAGCCCGGGACGTTGGGAACGGACTGAAGCTTTCTTT. Translation: CASSPGRWERTEAFF.

The chain is built from TRBV29-1 and TRBJ2-3; possibly TRBD1 for D (5 bases). The CDR3 has 14 residues. Trimming shortened V by 6 bases and J by 4 bases, and 17 bases separated the two germline ends. Germline assignment: CDR1 SQVTM and CDR2 ANQGSEA. The CDR3 protein is CSVYTGFSPDTQYF. The CDR3 DNA reads TGCAGCGTCTACACAGGTTTCTCCCCAGATACGCAGTATTTT.

Here the CDR3 reads CASRGSGTAETQYF. Written as DNA, the CDR3 is TGTGCCAGCAGGGGATCCGGGACAGCTGAGACCCAGTACTTC. The chain joins TRBV27 to TRBJ2-5, with 7 positions matching TRBD1. The J segment lost 5 bases and the V segment lost 6 bases, leaving 9 bases of the junction unmatched. The CDR3 is 14 residues long. Germline V CDR1 and CDR2: MNHEY, SMNVEV (reference sequence).

The sample holds a few counts of this clonotype. The V and J genes are TRBV12-3 or TRBV12-4 and TRBJ2-2; possibly TRBD1 or TRBD2 for D (5 bases each). CDR3 length: 12 residues. V lost 1 base and J 9 bases, leaving 6 bases between the germline ends. The CDR3: CASSLGDRELFF. CDR3 coding DNA: TGTGCCAGCAGTTTAGGGGACCGGGAGCTGTTTTTT.

The chain employs TRBV7-2 and TRBJ1-5; 8 bases line up with TRBD1. Per the germline V gene, CDR1 is SGHTA and CDR2 is FQGNSA. The CDR3 runs 15 residues. The V segment lost 3 bases and the J segment 4 bases; nucleotides outside the gene matches: 5. Here the CDR3 DNA reads TGTGCCAGCAGCTTGCACAGGGGGGGGAATCAGCCCCAGCATTTT. This gives the protein CASSLHRGGNQPQHF.

This clonotype was seen only once. This chain uses TRBV19 with TRBJ2-1; the match to TRBD2 covers 7 bases. V dropped 5 bases and J dropped 9; count of bases not matched to a gene: 10. This CDR3 is 14 amino acids long. The germline V gene has CDR1 LNHDA and CDR2 SQIVND (reference sequence). This CDR3 is CASSGISWGGEQFF. The CDR3 DNA is TGTGCCAGTAGTGGGATCTCCTGGGGGGGTGAGCAGTTCTTC.

There are many counts of this clonotype. This chain joins TRBV5-1 and TRBJ2-6, with TRBD1 matching over 7 bases. The junction had 8 bases not matched to a gene; V was cut back by 5 bases and J by 0 bases. The CDR3 extends over 17 amino acids. The germline V gene has CDR1 SGHRS and CDR2 YFSETQ. The CDR3 protein is CASSSGQPFSGANVLTF. CDR3 in DNA: TGCGCCAGCAGTTCGGGACAGCCGTTCTCTGGGGCCAACGTCCTGACTTTC.

The chain has TRBV7-9 and TRBJ2-5, with D perhaps given as TRBD1 or TRBD2 (5 bases each). This CDR3 is 14 amino acids long. The germline V gene has CDR1 SEHNR and CDR2 FQNEAQ (reference sequence). V was pared by 11 bases and J by 7 bases, with 23 bases between. CDR3 nucleotide sequence: TGTGCCGCAGGTGGGGCAGGGACGGCTGGGACCCAGTACTTC. Its protein is CAAGGAGTAGTQYF.

The V and J genes are TRBV15 and TRBJ2-6; 7 bases align to TRBD1. CDR3 length: 17 amino acids. Germline trimming cut 0 bases from V and 2 bases from J; bases unmatched to any gene: 4. CDR1 is LNHNV and CDR2 is YYDKDF in the germline V gene (reference sequence). The CDR3 nucleotides read TGTGCCACCAGCAGAGATCTAGGGGGCGCTGGGGCCAACGTCCTGACTTTC. Translation gives CATSRDLGGAGANVLTF.

This clonotype was seen a few times. The rearrangement links TRBV19 to TRBJ1-5, with D maybe TRBD1 (5 bases). Trimming shortened V by 5 bases and J by 2 bases, and 10 bases separated the two germline ends. The CDR3 loop spans 14 amino acids. The V gene's germline CDR1 is LNHDA and CDR2 SQIVND (reference sequence). The CDR3 loop reads CASSSRQRNQPQHF. The DNA for the CDR3 is TGTGCCAGTAGTTCCCGACAGCGCAATCAGCCCCAGCATTTT. Using reference TRBV19 and TRBJ1-5 for the parts outside the CDR3, the full variable domain is DGGITQSPKYLFRKEGQNVTLSCEQNLNHDAMYWYRQDPGQGLRLIYYSQIVNDFQKGDIAEGYSVSREKKESFPLTVTSAQKNPTAFYLCASSSRQRNQPQHFGDGTRLSIL.

The chain has TRBV4-1 and TRBJ2-5; 7 bases map to TRBD2. CDR1 MGHRA and CDR2 YSYEKL come from the germline V gene. The CDR3 runs 15 residues. Losses at the gene ends were 0 bases for V and 2 bases for J; bases not matched to a gene: 3. The DNA for the CDR3 is TGCGCCAGCAGCCAAGAAGGCGGGGGTCAAGAGACCCAGTACTTC. It codes for CASSQEGGGQETQYF.